The sample holds a few counts of the clone carrying this T cell receptor beta chain. This sample is part of a study of control samples from healthy donors and cancer patients. Sequenced by immunoSEQ multiplex PCR; TCRdb stores in-frame clones only, minus some. The sample gives roughly 52,000 clones, 85% to 95% of which show up once; approximately 2.3% is in the top ten. CDR3 size: 22 residues. V trimming: 3 bases; J trimming: 0 bases; junction bases outside the gene matches: 17. In germline, CDR1 is MNHEY, CDR2 SMNVEV (reference sequence). The chain uses TRBV27 and TRBJ2-2; the match to TRBD2 covers 12 bases. Sequencing was carried out using blood. This receptor was taken from a man younger than 40 in good health. The CDR3, as DNA: TGTGCCAGCAGTTTGGGGACGCCACAGAGACTAGCGGGAGTCGCGAACACCGGGGAGCTGTTTTTT. Its translation: CASSLGTPQRLAGVANTGELFF.